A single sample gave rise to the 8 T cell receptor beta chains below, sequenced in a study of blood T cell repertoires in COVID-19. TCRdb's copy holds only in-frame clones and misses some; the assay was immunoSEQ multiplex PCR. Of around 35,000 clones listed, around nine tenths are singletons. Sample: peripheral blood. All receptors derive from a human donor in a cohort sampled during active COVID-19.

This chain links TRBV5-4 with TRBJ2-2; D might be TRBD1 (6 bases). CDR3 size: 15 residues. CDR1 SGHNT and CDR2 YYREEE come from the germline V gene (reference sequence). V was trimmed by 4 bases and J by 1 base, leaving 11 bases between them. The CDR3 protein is CASSTGQLNTGELFF. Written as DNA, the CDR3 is TGTGCCAGCAGCACCGGACAGCTGAACACCGGGGAGCTGTTTTTT.

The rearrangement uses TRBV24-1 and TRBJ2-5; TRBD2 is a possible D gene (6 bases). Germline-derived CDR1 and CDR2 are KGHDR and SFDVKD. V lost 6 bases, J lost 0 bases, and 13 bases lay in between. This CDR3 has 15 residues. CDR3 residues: CATSKLAAYQETQYF. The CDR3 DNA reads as TGTGCCACCAGTAAACTAGCCGCGTACCAAGAGACCCAGTACTTC.

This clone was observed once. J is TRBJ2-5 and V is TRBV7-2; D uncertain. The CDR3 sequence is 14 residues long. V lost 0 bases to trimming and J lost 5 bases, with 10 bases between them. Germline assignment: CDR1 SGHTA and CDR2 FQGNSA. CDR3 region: CASSLANYRETQYF. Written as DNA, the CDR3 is TGTGCCAGCAGCTTAGCCAACTATAGGGAGACCCAGTACTTC.

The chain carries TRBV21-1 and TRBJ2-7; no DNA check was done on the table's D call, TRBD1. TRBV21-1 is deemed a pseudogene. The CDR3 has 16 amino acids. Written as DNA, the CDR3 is TGTGCCAGCAGCAGGCTTCCTACAGGGGGACTCTACGAGCAGTACTTC. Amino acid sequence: CASSRLPTGGLYEQYF.

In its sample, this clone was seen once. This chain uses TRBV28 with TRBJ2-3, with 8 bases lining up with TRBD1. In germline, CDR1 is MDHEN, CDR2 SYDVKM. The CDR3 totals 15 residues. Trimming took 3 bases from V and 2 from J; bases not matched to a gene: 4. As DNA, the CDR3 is TGTGCCAGCAGTTTCAGGGACAGGCACACAGATACGCAGTATTTT. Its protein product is CASSFRDRHTDTQYF.

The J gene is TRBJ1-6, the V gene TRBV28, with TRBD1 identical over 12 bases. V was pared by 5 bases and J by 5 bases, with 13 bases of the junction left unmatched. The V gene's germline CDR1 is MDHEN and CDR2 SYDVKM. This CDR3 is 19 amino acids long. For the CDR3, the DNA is TGTGCCAGCAGTAGTCCGGGACAGGGGGCCGGGGTCAATAATTCACCCCTCCACTTT. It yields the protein CASSSPGQGAGVNNSPLHF.

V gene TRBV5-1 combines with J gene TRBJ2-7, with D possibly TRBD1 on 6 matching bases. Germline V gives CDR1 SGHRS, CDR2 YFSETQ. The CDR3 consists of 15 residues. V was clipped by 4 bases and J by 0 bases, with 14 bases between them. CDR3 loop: CASSEGGGASYEQYF. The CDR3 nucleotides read TGCGCCAGCAGCGAAGGGGGTGGGGCCTCCTACGAGCAGTACTTC. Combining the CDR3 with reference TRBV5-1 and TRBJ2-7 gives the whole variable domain KAGVTQTPRYLIKTRGQQVTLSCSPISGHRSVSWYQQTPGQGLQFLFEYFSETQRNKGNFPGRFSGRQFSNSRSEMNVSTLELGDSALYLCASSEGGGASYEQYFGPGTRLTVT.

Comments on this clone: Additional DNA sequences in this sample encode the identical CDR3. The CDR3 nucleotides read TGTGCCAGCAGCCCCAGAGGGGGCCCTTATAGCAATCAGCCCCAGCATTTT. This codes for CASSPRGGPYSNQPQHF. The V and J genes are TRBV7-2 and TRBJ1-5, with 7 bases fitting TRBD1. This CDR3 contains 17 residues. V lost 5 bases to trimming and J lost 0 bases; unmatched junction nucleotides: 10. Germline CDR1 is SGHTA and CDR2 is FQGNSA.